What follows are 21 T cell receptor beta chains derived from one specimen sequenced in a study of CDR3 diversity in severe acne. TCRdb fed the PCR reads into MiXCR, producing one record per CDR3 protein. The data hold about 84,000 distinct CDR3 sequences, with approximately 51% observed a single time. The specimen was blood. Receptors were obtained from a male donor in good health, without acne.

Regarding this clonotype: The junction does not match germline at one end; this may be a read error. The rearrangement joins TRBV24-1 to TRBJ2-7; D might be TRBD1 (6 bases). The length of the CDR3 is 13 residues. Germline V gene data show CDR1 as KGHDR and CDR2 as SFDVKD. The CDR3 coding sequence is TGTGCCACAGCAAGAAGGGGGACCAACGAGAAGTACTTC. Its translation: CATARRGTNEKYF.

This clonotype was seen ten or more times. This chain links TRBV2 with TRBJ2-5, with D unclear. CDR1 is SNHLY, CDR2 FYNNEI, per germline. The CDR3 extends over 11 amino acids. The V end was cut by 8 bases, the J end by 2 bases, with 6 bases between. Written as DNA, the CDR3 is TGTGCCAGCCTGGAGCAAGAGACCCAGTACTTC. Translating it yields CASLEQETQYF.

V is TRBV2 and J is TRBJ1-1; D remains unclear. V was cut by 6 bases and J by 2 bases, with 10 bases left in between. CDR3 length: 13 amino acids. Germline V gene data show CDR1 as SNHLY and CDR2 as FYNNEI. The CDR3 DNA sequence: TGTGCCAGCAGAAGTTTGGCAAACACTGAAGCTTTCTTT. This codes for CASRSLANTEAFF. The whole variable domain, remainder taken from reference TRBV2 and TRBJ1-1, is EPEVTQTPSHQVTQMGQEVILRCVPISNHLYFYWYRQILGQKVEFLVSFYNNEISEKSEIFDDQFSVERPDGSNFTLKIRSTKLEDSAMYFCASRSLANTEAFFGQGTRLTVV.

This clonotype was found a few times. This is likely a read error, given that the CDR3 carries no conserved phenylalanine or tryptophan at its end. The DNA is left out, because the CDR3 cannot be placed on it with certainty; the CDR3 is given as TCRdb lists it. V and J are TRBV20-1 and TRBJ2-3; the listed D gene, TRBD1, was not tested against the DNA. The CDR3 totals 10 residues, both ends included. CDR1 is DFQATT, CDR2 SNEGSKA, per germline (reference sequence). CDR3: CSARDREEAL.

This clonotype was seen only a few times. The CDR3 coding sequence is TGTGCCAGCAGCTTGGTTGACCGTTCGATCTACGAGCAGTACTTC. Encoded protein: CASSLVDRSIYEQYF. The V gene is TRBV5-5, the J gene TRBJ2-7; D call uncertain. Germline V gene sequence: CDR1 SGHKS, CDR2 YYEKEE (reference sequence). V lost 0 bases to trimming and J lost 3 bases, with 13 bases between them. The CDR3 runs 15 residues.

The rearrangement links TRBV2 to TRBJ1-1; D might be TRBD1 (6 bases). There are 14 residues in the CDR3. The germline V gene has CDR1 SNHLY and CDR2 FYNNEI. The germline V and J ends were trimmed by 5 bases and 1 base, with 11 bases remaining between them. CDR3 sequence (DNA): TGTGCCAGCAGTCAAAACAGGGAGAACACTGAAGCTTTCTTT. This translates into CASSQNRENTEAFF.

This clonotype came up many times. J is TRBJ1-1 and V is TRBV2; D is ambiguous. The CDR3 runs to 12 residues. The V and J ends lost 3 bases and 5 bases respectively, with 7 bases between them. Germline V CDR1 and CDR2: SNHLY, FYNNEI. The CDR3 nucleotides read TGTGCCAGCAGTGAGACGGGGACTGAAGCTTTCTTT. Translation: CASSETGTEAFF.

CDR3 nucleotides: TGTGCCAGCAGCTTAACGCCGTTGGGCGAGCAGTACTTC. Translating gives CASSLTPLGEQYF. This chain links TRBV7-3 with TRBJ2-7; the D is unclear. Germline V gene lookup returns CDR1 SGHTA and CDR2 FQGTGA. V dropped 0 bases and J dropped 6 bases, with 9 bases sitting between them. CDR3 length equals 13 residues.

In DNA form, the CDR3 reads TGTGCCAGCAGCGCGCGGGACACCGGCACAGATACGCAGTATTTT. This translates into CASSARDTGTDTQYF. This chain joins TRBV9 and TRBJ2-3; D assignment may be TRBD1 or TRBD2 (6 bases each). V shed 3 bases and J shed 1 base, with 12 bases lying between them. This CDR3 has 15 residues. From germline, CDR1 is SGDLS and CDR2 YYNGEE.

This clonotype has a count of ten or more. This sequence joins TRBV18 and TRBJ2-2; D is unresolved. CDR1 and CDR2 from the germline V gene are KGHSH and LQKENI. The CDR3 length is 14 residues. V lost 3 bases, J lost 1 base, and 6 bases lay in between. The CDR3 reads CASSPRQNTGELFF. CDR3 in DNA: TGTGCCAGCTCACCGAGACAGAACACCGGGGAGCTGTTTTTT.

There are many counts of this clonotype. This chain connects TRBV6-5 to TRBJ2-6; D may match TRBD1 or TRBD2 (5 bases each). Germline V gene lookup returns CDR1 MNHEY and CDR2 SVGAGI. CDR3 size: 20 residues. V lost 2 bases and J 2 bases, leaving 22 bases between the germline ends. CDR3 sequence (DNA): TGTGCCAGCAGTTACGGTAGGAGAGGGCTAGCCAGGGCTGGGGCCAACGTCCTGACTTTC. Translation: CASSYGRRGLARAGANVLTF.

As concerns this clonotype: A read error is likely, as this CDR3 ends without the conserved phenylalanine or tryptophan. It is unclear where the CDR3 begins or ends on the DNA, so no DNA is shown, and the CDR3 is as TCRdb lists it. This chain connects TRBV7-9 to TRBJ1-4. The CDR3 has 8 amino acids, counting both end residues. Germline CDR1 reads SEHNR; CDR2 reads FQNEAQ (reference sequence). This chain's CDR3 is CASRFRLL.

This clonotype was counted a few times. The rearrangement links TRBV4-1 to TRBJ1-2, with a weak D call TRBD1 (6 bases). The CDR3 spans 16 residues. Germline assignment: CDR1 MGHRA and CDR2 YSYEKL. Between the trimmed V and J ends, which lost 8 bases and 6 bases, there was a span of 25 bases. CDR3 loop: CASSVRGDSSVNGYTF. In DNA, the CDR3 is TGCGCCAGCTCAGTGAGGGGGGATTCTTCGGTAAATGGCTACACCTTC.

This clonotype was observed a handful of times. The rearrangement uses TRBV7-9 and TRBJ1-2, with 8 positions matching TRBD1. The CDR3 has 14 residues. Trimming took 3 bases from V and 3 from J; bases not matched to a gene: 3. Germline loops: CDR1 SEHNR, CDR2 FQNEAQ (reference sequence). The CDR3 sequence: CASSFPGQDYGYTF. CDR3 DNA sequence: TGTGCCAGCAGCTTTCCGGGACAGGACTATGGCTACACCTTC.

The CDR3 DNA is TGCAGTGCTAGGAGACAGGGTAGGGCGAACACTGAAGCTTTCTTT. Its protein product is CSARRQGRANTEAFF. The chain has TRBV20-1 and TRBJ1-1, with TRBD1 matching over 7 bases. Trimming took 3 bases from V and 1 from J; bases not matched to a gene: 8. The germline V gene has CDR1 DFQATT and CDR2 SNEGSKA (reference sequence). The CDR3 runs 15 residues.

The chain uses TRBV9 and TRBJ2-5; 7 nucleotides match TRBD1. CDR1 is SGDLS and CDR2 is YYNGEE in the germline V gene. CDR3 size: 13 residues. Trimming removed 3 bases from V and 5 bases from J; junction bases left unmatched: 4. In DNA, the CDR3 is TGTGCCAGCAGCGCGACAGGGATGGAGACCCAGTACTTC. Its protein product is CASSATGMETQYF.

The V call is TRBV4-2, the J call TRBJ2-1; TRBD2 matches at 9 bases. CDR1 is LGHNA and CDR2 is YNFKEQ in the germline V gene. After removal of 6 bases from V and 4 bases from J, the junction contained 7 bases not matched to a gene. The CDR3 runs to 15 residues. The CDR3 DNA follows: TGTGCCAGCAGGAGCGGTCTAGCGGGGTACAATGAGCAGTTCTTC. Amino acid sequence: CASRSGLAGYNEQFF.

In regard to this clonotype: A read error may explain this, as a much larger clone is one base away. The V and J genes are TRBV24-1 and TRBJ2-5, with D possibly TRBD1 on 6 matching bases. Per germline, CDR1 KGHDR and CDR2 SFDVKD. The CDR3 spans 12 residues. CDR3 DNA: TGTGCCACCAGTGACCTTGGACAGACCCAGTGCTTC. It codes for CATSDLGQTQCF.

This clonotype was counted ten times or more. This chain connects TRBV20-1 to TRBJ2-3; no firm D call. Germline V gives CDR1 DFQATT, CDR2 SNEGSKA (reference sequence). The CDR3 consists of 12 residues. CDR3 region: CSPSTPQDTQYF. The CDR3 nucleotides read TGCAGCCCGTCAACTCCTCAGGATACGCAGTATTTT.

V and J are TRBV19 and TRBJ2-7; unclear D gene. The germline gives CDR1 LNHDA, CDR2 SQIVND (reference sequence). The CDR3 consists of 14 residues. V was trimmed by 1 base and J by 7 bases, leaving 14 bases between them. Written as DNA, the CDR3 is TGTGCCAGTAGTATAGGGCTATCCAACAATGAGCAGTACTTC. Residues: CASSIGLSNNEQYF.

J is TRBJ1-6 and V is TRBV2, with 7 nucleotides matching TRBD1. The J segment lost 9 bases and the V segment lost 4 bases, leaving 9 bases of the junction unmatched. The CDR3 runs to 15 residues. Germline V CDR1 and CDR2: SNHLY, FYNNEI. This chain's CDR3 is CASSANGQAFSPLHF. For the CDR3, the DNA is TGTGCCAGCAGTGCCAACGGACAGGCATTTTCACCCCTCCACTTT.